The clone carrying this T cell receptor (beta chain) was recorded a few times. With V trimmed by 5 bases and J by 8 bases, 6 bases remained unmatched. Germline V gene data show CDR1 as SGHNT and CDR2 as YENEEA. This CDR3 has 14 amino acids. The data were obtained in a study of T cell repertoires in cytomegalovirus infection. About the study: The public TCR beta signatures pointed to both CMV infection and matching HLA type.

TCRdb called the reads again in MiXCR, with one record for every CDR3 protein. The sample lists about 600,000 distinct CDR3 sequences, 20% to 25% occurring once. What was sequenced was CD8+ T cells from PBMCs. The chain employs TRBV11-3 and TRBJ2-1; TRBD1 matches at 10 bases. The sequence was obtained from a human donor in good health (CMV status not recorded). Some clones in this sample may be carry-over from other donors' samples. This CDR3 is CASSEGQGTDEQFF. The CDR3, as DNA: TGTGCCAGCAGCGAGGGACAGGGGACCGATGAGCAGTTCTTC.